Listed here are 22 T cell receptor beta chains from one sample, sequenced in a study of breast tumors, draining lymph nodes, adjacent tissues. TCRdb processed the multiplex PCR reads anew with MiXCR; each CDR3 protein has one entry. This repertoire shows about 230,000 distinct CDR3 sequences, approximately 30% found once; its top ten account for over 1.1%. Samples came from axillary lymph nodes draining the breast cancer. Sequenced sample: axillary lymph node tissue. The receptors were sampled from a female donor with breast cancer. Some clones in this sample may be carry-over from other donors' samples.

This clonotype was seen repeatedly, ten times or more. The rearrangement links TRBV4-3 to TRBJ2-3, with 7 bases fitting TRBD1. Germline CDR1 and CDR2: LGHNA and YSLEER. V shed 4 bases and J 3 bases; nucleotides not matched to a gene: 7. This CDR3 has 15 residues. The DNA of the CDR3 is TGCGCCAGCAGCCGGCGTCGGACAGGAACAGATACGCAGTATTTT. This gives the protein CASSRRRTGTDTQYF.

This clonotype was observed many times. The gene calls are TRBV6-5 and TRBJ1-6; possible D gene TRBD1, 5 bases. CDR1 is MNHEY, CDR2 SVGAGI, per germline. V dropped 8 bases and J dropped 10 bases, with 24 bases sitting between them. The length of the CDR3 is 16 residues. The CDR3, as DNA: TGTGCCAGCTCAAAGGGCAGGGTATTTGAGGGGTCACCCCTCCACTTT. Protein sequence: CASSKGRVFEGSPLHF.

The gene calls are TRBV20-1 and TRBJ2-1; 14 nucleotides agree with TRBD2. After removal of 1 base from V and 6 bases from J, the junction contained 5 bases not matched to a gene. This CDR3 region has 16 residues. Germline V gene sequence: CDR1 DFQATT, CDR2 SNEGSKA (reference sequence). This CDR3 is CSARAGGTSGSNEQFF. In DNA form, the CDR3 reads TGCAGTGCTAGAGCCGGCGGGACTAGCGGGAGCAATGAGCAGTTCTTC.

This clonotype was observed at least ten times. The V and J genes are TRBV30 and TRBJ1-2; D remains unclear. Trimming cost V 0 bases and J 8 bases, with 10 bases left between them. This CDR3 is built from 12 residues. In germline, CDR1 is GTSNPN, CDR2 SVGIG (reference sequence). The CDR3 here is CAWSVGSWGYTF. Written as DNA, the CDR3 is TGTGCCTGGAGTGTGGGGTCCTGGGGCTACACCTTC.

A few counts support this clonotype. V usage is TRBV10-3 and J usage is TRBJ1-1; TRBD1 is a possible D gene (5 bases). Germline CDR1 and CDR2: ENHRY and SYGVKD. The germline V and J ends were trimmed by 10 bases and 1 base, with 13 bases remaining between them. The CDR3 is made up of 13 amino acids. The CDR3 is CATTPGGNTEAFF. The CDR3 DNA reads as TGTGCCACCACCCCTGGGGGGAACACTGAAGCTTTCTTT.

This clonotype was counted many times. The chain is built from TRBV3-1 and TRBJ2-3; D may be TRBD1 (6 bases). Germline V gene sequence: CDR1 LGHDT, CDR2 YNNKEL (reference sequence). V lost 0 bases to trimming and J lost 6 bases, with 10 bases between them. There are 14 residues in the CDR3. CDR3 nucleotide sequence: TGTGCCAGCAGCCAAGATCCAGGGGTCGATACGCAGTATTTT. Amino acids: CASSQDPGVDTQYF.

This clonotype was observed many times. This chain links TRBV29-1 with TRBJ1-2; D is unresolved. The V and J ends lost 3 bases and 6 bases respectively, with 2 bases between them. There are 9 residues in the CDR3. Germline V CDR1 and CDR2: SQVTM, ANQGSEA. In nucleotides, the CDR3 is TGCAGCGTTGATAATGGCTACACCTTC. Encoded protein: CSVDNGYTF.

This clonotype was seen many times. The chain links TRBV19 to TRBJ2-3; D might be TRBD2 (6 bases). This CDR3 spans 13 amino acids. The germline gives CDR1 LNHDA, CDR2 SQIVND (reference sequence). V lost 8 bases and J 1 base, leaving 10 bases between the germline ends. The CDR3 protein is CASASGGTDTQYF. In DNA, the CDR3 is TGTGCCAGTGCATCGGGGGGCACAGATACGCAGTATTTT.

This clonotype has ten or more counts. The gene calls are TRBV5-1 and TRBJ2-7; D not certain. V lost 5 bases, J lost 4 bases, and 13 bases lay in between. The CDR3 is 13 residues long. Germline V lookup: CDR1 SGHRS, CDR2 YFSETQ. Here the CDR3 reads CASSLVGEYEQYF. DNA for the CDR3: TGCGCCAGCAGTCTGGTCGGAGAGTACGAGCAGTACTTC.

The chain joins TRBV14 to TRBJ2-5; 12 bases map to TRBD1. In germline, CDR1 is SGHDN, CDR2 FVKESK. J was trimmed by 7 bases and V by 4 bases; bases with no gene match: 13. This CDR3 comprises 17 residues. The CDR3 loop is CASSRLAGTGGAGTQYF. Written as DNA, the CDR3 is TGTGCCAGCAGCCGTCTAGCCGGGACAGGGGGCGCCGGGACCCAGTACTTC.

This clonotype has a handful of counts. The V call is TRBV6-2 or TRBV6-3, the J call TRBJ2-4; 9 bases fit TRBD1. The CDR3 loop spans 18 amino acids. Germline V lookup: CDR1 MNHEY, CDR2 SVGEGT. V lost 5 bases and J lost 0; bases outside the gene matches: 11. The CDR3 here is CASSPGTGMLLAKNIQYF. The CDR3 region has the DNA TGTGCCAGCAGTCCCGGGACAGGGATGCTACTAGCCAAAAACATTCAGTACTTC.

This clonotype was picked up many times. The chain links TRBV29-1 to TRBJ2-1, with TRBD2 matching over 8 bases. The germline V gene has CDR1 SQVTM and CDR2 ANQGSEA. The CDR3 runs 13 residues. Losses at the gene ends were 5 bases for V and 7 bases for J; bases not matched to a gene: 7. The CDR3 loop is CSVQGLGRNEQFF. CDR3 coding DNA: TGCAGCGTTCAGGGACTAGGGAGGAATGAGCAGTTCTTC.

This clonotype has a count of ten or more. A much larger clone lies one base from this, so it may be a read error. The rearrangement links TRBV7-9 to TRBJ2-5, with 8 bases lining up with TRBD1. Germline V gives CDR1 SEHNR, CDR2 FQNEAQ (reference sequence). The CDR3 is made up of 15 amino acids. CDR3: CASSLGTGSRETQHF. CDR3 in DNA: TGTGCCAGCAGCTTAGGGACAGGGAGTCGAGAGACCCAGCACTTC.

Only a few counts were recorded for this clonotype. A much larger clone lies a single base off, so this may be a read error. This rearrangement joins TRBV9 to TRBJ1-2; 7 nucleotides agree with TRBD1. Germline CDR1 SGDLS, CDR2 YYNGEE. The CDR3 runs 15 residues. The CDR3 sequence: CASSPHDRVFYGSTF. Here the CDR3 DNA reads TGTGCCAGCAGCCCCCACGACAGGGTATTCTATGGCTCCACCTTC.

This clonotype was seen many times. The gene calls are TRBV2 and TRBJ1-4; the D gene is possibly TRBD1 (5 bases). This CDR3 region has 12 residues. With 4 bases removed from V and 16 bases from J, the gap between germline ends came to 16 bases. Germline CDR1 and CDR2: SNHLY and FYNNEI. Here the CDR3 reads CASSVLRDFPFF. The CDR3 DNA reads TGTGCCAGCAGTGTCTTAAGGGACTTCCCGTTTTTT.

The CDR3 spells CATLADLSQFF. CDR3 in DNA: TGTGCCACCCTAGCGGATTTGAGCCAGTTCTTC. The rearrangement uses TRBV27 and TRBJ2-1; 7 positions agree with TRBD2. J gave up 13 bases and V 10 bases, and 10 bases lay outside the gene matches. Per germline, CDR1 MNHEY and CDR2 SMNVEV (reference sequence). The length of the CDR3 is 11 residues.

This chain connects TRBV11-2 to TRBJ2-7; 8 bases match TRBD2. Germline V gene sequence: CDR1 SGHAT, CDR2 FQNNGV. J lost 1 base, V lost 5 bases, and 7 bases had no gene match. This CDR3 region has 15 residues. CDR3 sequence (DNA): TGTGCCAGCAGCGAGAATAGCGGGGCATCCTACGAGCAGTACTTC. Translation gives CASSENSGASYEQYF. Full variable domain (outside the CDR3, taken from reference TRBV11-2 and TRBJ2-7): EAGVAQSPRYKIIEKRQSVAFWCNPISGHATLYWYQQILGQGPKLLIQFQNNGVVDDSQLPKDRFSAERLKGVDSTLKIQPAKLEDSAVYLCASSENSGASYEQYFGPGTRLTVT.

The chain employs TRBV20-1 and TRBJ1-4; tentative D call: TRBD1 (6 bases). V was trimmed by 0 bases and J by 0 bases, leaving 11 bases between them. Germline assignment: CDR1 DFQATT and CDR2 SNEGSKA (reference sequence). The length of the CDR3 is 16 residues. CDR3 coding DNA: TGCAGTGCTAGAGATCCGGAGGGGGCAACTAATGAAAAACTGTTTTTT. Translated: CSARDPEGATNEKLFF.

This clonotype has ten or more counts. V gene TRBV20-1 combines with J gene TRBJ2-3, with 11 bases lining up with TRBD2. V trimming: 5 bases; J trimming: 1 base; junction bases outside the gene matches: 17. In germline, CDR1 is DFQATT, CDR2 SNEGSKA (reference sequence). The CDR3 is 19 residues long. The CDR3 DNA reads as TGCAGTGCTGACCCCCGGGGGCTAGCGGGAGGAGGTCGCACAGATACGCAGTATTTT. Translated: CSADPRGLAGGGRTDTQYF.

The rearrangement uses TRBV12-3 or TRBV12-4 and TRBJ1-6, with D hard to call. The CDR3 has 14 amino acids. The V end lost 4 bases, the J end lost 9 bases, and 13 bases lay between the germline ends. The CDR3 loop reads CASSSLMNGSPLHF. The CDR3 coding sequence is TGTGCCAGCAGTTCTCTAATGAATGGTTCACCCCTCCACTTT.

Notes on this clonotype: A clone one base away is much larger, so this may be a read error. The J gene is TRBJ1-3, the V gene TRBV28; 7 positions match TRBD1. Germline lookup yields CDR1 MDHEN and CDR2 SYDVKM. The CDR3 is made up of 16 amino acids. V lost 11 bases and J lost 3; bases outside the gene matches: 16. In DNA, the CDR3 is TGTGCCTGCCTCGCCCAGGGACAGCTTAGTGGAAACACCATATATTTT. Translated: CACLAQGQLSGNTIYF.

This clonotype was picked up many times. The V call is TRBV4-2, the J call TRBJ1-2; D unclear. Between the trimmed V and J ends, which lost 1 base and 6 bases, there was a span of 6 bases. Germline V gene lookup returns CDR1 LGHNA and CDR2 YNFKEQ. The CDR3 runs 12 residues. DNA of the CDR3: TGTGCCAGCAGCCAAGTAACTGATGGCTACACCTTC. The encoded protein is CASSQVTDGYTF.